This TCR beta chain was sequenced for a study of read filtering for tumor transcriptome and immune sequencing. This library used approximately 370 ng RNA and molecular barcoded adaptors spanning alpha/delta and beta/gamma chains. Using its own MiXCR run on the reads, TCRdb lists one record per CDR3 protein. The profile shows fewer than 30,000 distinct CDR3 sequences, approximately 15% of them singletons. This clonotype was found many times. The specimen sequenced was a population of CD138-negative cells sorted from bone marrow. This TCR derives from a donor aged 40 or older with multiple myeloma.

The CDR3 sequence is CASSYSGDRRLWGYTF. CDR3 bases: TGTGCCAGCAGTTACTCGGGGGACAGGAGGCTCTGGGGCTACACCTTC. V and J are TRBV6-2 or TRBV6-3 and TRBJ1-2; 8 bases agree with TRBD1. V lost 0 bases, J lost 8 bases, and 11 bases stayed unmatched. Germline V gene sequence: CDR1 MNHEY, CDR2 SVGEGT. This CDR3 is built from 16 residues.